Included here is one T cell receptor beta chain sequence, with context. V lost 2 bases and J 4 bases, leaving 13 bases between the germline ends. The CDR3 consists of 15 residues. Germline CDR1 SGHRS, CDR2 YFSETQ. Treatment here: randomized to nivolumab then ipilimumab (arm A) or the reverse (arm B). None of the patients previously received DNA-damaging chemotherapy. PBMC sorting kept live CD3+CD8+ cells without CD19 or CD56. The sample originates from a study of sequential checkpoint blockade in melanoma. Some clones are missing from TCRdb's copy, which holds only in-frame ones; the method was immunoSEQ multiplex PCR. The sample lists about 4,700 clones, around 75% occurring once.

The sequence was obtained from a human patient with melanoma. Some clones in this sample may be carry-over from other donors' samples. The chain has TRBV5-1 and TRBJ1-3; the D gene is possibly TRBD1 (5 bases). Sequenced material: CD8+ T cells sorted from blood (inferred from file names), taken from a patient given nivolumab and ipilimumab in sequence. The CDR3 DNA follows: TGCGCCAGCAGCTTAGCAGGGACTCGCGGAAACACCATATATTTT. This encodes CASSLAGTRGNTIYF. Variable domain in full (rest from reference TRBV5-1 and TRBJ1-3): KAGVTQTPRYLIKTRGQQVTLSCSPISGHRSVSWYQQTPGQGLQFLFEYFSETQRNKGNFPGRFSGRQFSNSRSEMNVSTLELGDSALYLCASSLAGTRGNTIYFGEGSWLTVV.